The 27 T cell receptor beta chains listed next were all sequenced from one sample in a study of spatial heterogeneity in lung cancer. TCRdb redid the calling of the 5' RACE reads with MiXCR, one entry per CDR3 protein. The table includes around 74,000 distinct CDR3 sequences, about an eighth detected once. Specified time point: sample taken at primary tumor resection. Unsorted whole RNA of tumor, nontumor lung or frozen PBMC was sequenced. The input for sequencing was PBMCs, taken at surgery. The receptor source for this set is a male donor with early-stage non-small cell lung cancer.

V gene TRBV3-1 combines with J gene TRBJ2-1; D is unresolved. Trimming removed 3 bases from V and 4 bases from J, with 7 bases in between. The CDR3 totals 13 residues. Germline V lookup: CDR1 LGHDT, CDR2 YNNKEL (reference sequence). The CDR3 loop reads CASSHRKYNEQFF. The DNA for the CDR3 is TGTGCCAGCAGCCATCGCAAATACAATGAGCAGTTCTTC.

This clonotype was found many times. The chain carries TRBV3-1 and TRBJ1-1, with unresolved D. Per germline, CDR1 LGHDT and CDR2 YNNKEL (reference sequence). The CDR3 loop spans 15 amino acids. With 2 bases removed from V and 1 base from J, the gap between germline ends came to 11 bases. CDR3 sequence: CASSQKDYQNTEAFF. The CDR3 bases are TGTGCCAGCAGCCAAAAGGACTATCAGAACACTGAAGCTTTCTTT.

V usage is TRBV7-9 and J usage is TRBJ1-1; D is ambiguous. The germline gives CDR1 SEHNR, CDR2 FQNEAQ (reference sequence). The CDR3 has 13 amino acids. Between the trimmed V and J ends, which lost 4 bases and 6 bases, there was a span of 12 bases. Here the CDR3 DNA reads TGTGCCAGCAGCTCGATGGGCAACCCTGAAGCTTTCTTT. Protein: CASSSMGNPEAFF.

This clonotype was observed a few times. The chain joins TRBV12-5 to TRBJ1-5; 7 positions agree with TRBD1. V lost 6 bases to trimming and J lost 5 bases; unmatched junction nucleotides: 7. This CDR3 contains 14 residues. Germline V CDR1 and CDR2: LGHNT, FRNRAP. CDR3 in amino acids: CASGPDREYQPQHF. The CDR3 coding sequence is TGTGCTAGTGGACCCGACAGGGAGTATCAGCCCCAGCATTTT.

This clonotype was counted at least ten times. The rearrangement uses TRBV10-3 and TRBJ1-1; the D gene is possibly TRBD1 (5 bases). Germline V CDR1 and CDR2: ENHRY, SYGVKD. This CDR3 has 15 amino acids. V was pared by 0 bases and J by 1 base, with 9 bases between. The CDR3 is CAISESPGSNTEAFF. In DNA form, the CDR3 reads TGTGCCATCAGTGAGTCGCCAGGGTCGAACACTGAAGCTTTCTTT.

This clonotype was seen ten or more times. The rearrangement joins TRBV6-2 or TRBV6-3 to TRBJ2-7; D might be TRBD1 (5 bases). The germline V and J ends were trimmed by 2 bases and 3 bases, with 8 bases remaining between them. CDR3 length equals 13 residues. Germline V gene data show CDR1 as MNHEY and CDR2 as SVGEGT. The DNA for the CDR3 is TGTGCCAGCAGTTACAGGGGTTACTACGAGCAGTACTTC. It is translated as CASSYRGYYEQYF.

The sample holds many counts of this clonotype. V is TRBV11-2 and J is TRBJ2-7, with unresolved D. The CDR3 totals 13 residues. The germline V gene has CDR1 SGHAT and CDR2 FQNNGV. V dropped 4 bases and J dropped 3 bases, with 10 bases sitting between them. CDR3 loop: CASSSLDGYEQYF. The CDR3 DNA reads as TGTGCCAGCAGCTCATTGGACGGCTACGAGCAGTACTTC.

V gene TRBV15 combines with J gene TRBJ1-1, with a weak D call TRBD1 (6 bases). Germline CDR1 is LNHNV and CDR2 is YYDKDF (reference sequence). The CDR3 is made up of 13 amino acids. Trimming took off 0 bases at V and 11 bases at J, with 13 bases between the two ends. In DNA form, the CDR3 reads TGTGCCACCAGCAGAGATCGGGGGGCGACGGCTTTCTTT. Amino acids: CATSRDRGATAFF.

Many counts were recorded for this clonotype. This chain connects TRBV3-1 to TRBJ2-5; D ambiguous. The CDR3 is 15 amino acids. Germline V gene lookup returns CDR1 LGHDT and CDR2 YNNKEL (reference sequence). The V end lost 4 bases, the J end lost 2 bases, and 14 bases lay between the germline ends. The CDR3, as DNA: TGTGCCAGCAGCCCTCTCCTCACAACACAAGAGACCCAGTACTTC. Residues: CASSPLLTTQETQYF.

J is TRBJ2-1 and V is TRBV24-1, with TRBD2 identical over 10 bases. The V gene end was trimmed by 3 bases and the J gene end by 7 bases; junction bases not matched to a gene: 5. The CDR3 is 15 amino acids. In germline, CDR1 is KGHDR, CDR2 SFDVKD. As DNA, the CDR3 is TGTGCCACCAGTGATCCGTTGACTAGCGGGAATGAGCAGTTCTTC. Its protein product is CATSDPLTSGNEQFF.

With respect to this clonotype: Its ends do not fully match the called genes, so a read error is possible. This chain joins TRBV12-3 or TRBV12-4 and TRBJ1-2; D is ambiguous. CDR3 length: 14 residues. The CDR3 DNA sequence: TGTGCCAGCAGTTTAGGTACCCTAAACTCTGGCTACACCTTC. This sequence encodes CASSLGTLNSGYTF.

Many counts were recorded for this clonotype. The chain joins TRBV20-1 to TRBJ2-1; no clear D. Between the trimmed V and J ends, which lost 3 bases and 3 bases, there was a span of 12 bases. This CDR3 comprises 14 residues. Per the germline V gene, CDR1 is DFQATT and CDR2 is SNEGSKA (reference sequence). For the CDR3, the DNA is TGCAGTGCTAGGACGACGAGCTTCTACAATGAGCAGTTCTTC. Translating gives CSARTTSFYNEQFF.

This clonotype was seen many times. This sequence joins TRBV7-8 and TRBJ2-3, with D possibly being TRBD1 (5 bases). This CDR3 is built from 15 residues. Trimming left V 5 bases short and J 0 bases short, with 12 bases between. The V gene's germline CDR1 is SGHVS and CDR2 FQNEAQ. CDR3 DNA: TGTGCCAGCAGCCCCGGACACCTAAGCACAGATACGCAGTATTTT. This gives the protein CASSPGHLSTDTQYF.

This clonotype was detected ten times or more. The gene calls are TRBV20-1 and TRBJ2-1; the D gene is possibly TRBD2 (6 bases). The germline V gene has CDR1 DFQATT and CDR2 SNEGSKA (reference sequence). This CDR3 contains 15 residues. The ends were cut back, 0 bases at V and 8 bases at J, with 17 bases in the middle. Written as DNA, the CDR3 is TGCAGTGCTAGAGATAGTTCAAAATCGGGGGATGAGCAGTTCTTC. Its translation is CSARDSSKSGDEQFF.

The V gene is TRBV12-3 or TRBV12-4, the J gene TRBJ2-2; D tentatively reads TRBD1 or TRBD2 (5 bases each). V was cut by 3 bases and J by 6 bases, with 11 bases left in between. This CDR3 spans 14 amino acids. The CDR3 bases are TGTGCCAGCAGTTTGTCTCAGGGAGCCGGGGAGCTGTTTTTT. It codes for CASSLSQGAGELFF.

The CDR3 is CASSQDRNTEAFF. The DNA for the CDR3 is TGTGCCAGCAGCCAGGACAGGAACACTGAAGCTTTCTTT. This sequence joins TRBV5-4 and TRBJ1-1, with TRBD1 as a possible D gene (6 bases). V shed 4 bases and J shed 1 base, with 8 bases lying between them. From germline, CDR1 is SGHNT and CDR2 YYREEE (reference sequence). The CDR3 length is 13 residues.

This clonotype has just a few counts. CDR3: CASSRTDGLYGYTF. The CDR3, as DNA: TGTGCCAGCAGTAGGACGGATGGGCTCTATGGCTACACCTTC. The chain combines TRBV27 with TRBJ1-2; D ambiguous. Germline values: CDR1 MNHEY, CDR2 SMNVEV (reference sequence). The V end was cut by 5 bases, the J end by 4 bases, with 14 bases between. The CDR3 extends over 14 amino acids.

The sample holds a few counts of this clonotype. The V call is TRBV7-2, the J call TRBJ1-1, with TRBD1 matching over 10 bases. The CDR3 is 17 amino acids. The J segment lost 5 bases and the V segment lost 5 bases, leaving 14 bases of the junction unmatched. The germline V gene encodes CDR1 SGHTA and CDR2 FQGNSA. As DNA, the CDR3 is TGTGCCAGCAGCCCCAGGACAGGGGGAAGGCTTCTGACTGAAGCTTTCTTT. It specifies CASSPRTGGRLLTEAFF.

This clonotype was counted only a few times. V gene TRBV10-3 combines with J gene TRBJ2-3, with no clear D. V was cut by 3 bases and J by 2 bases, with 6 bases left in between. The CDR3 length is 13 residues. Germline V CDR1 and CDR2: ENHRY, SYGVKD. CDR3 in amino acids: CAISERYTDTQYF. CDR3 sequence (DNA): TGTGCCATCAGTGAACGGTACACAGATACGCAGTATTTT.

This clonotype was picked up a small number of times. This chain joins TRBV4-3 and TRBJ2-1; the D call may be TRBD1 or TRBD2 (6 bases each). The CDR3 has 13 residues. Germline V CDR1 and CDR2: LGHNA, YSLEER. The V and J ends lost 0 bases and 16 bases respectively, with 16 bases between them. The CDR3 spells CASSQDSGGRGFF. CDR3 bases: TGCGCCAGCAGCCAAGATTCCGGGGGCCGCGGCTTCTTC.

This clonotype appeared many times. The genes are TRBV18 and TRBJ2-5; D may match TRBD1 or TRBD2 (5 bases each). CDR3 length: 17 residues. V was shortened by 5 bases and J by 1 base, with 20 bases between the two germline ends. Germline values: CDR1 KGHSH, CDR2 LQKENI. In DNA, the CDR3 is TGTGCCAGCTCATCTGTCCCGGGACCCCTTATCCAAGAGACCCAGTACTTC. It codes for CASSSVPGPLIQETQYF.

This clonotype was detected ten times or more. V is TRBV5-1 and J is TRBJ2-7, with 7 bases identical to TRBD2. CDR1 and CDR2 (germline): SGHRS, YFSETQ. The CDR3 totals 12 residues. The junction had 4 bases not matched to a gene; V was cut back by 4 bases and J by 6 bases. In nucleotides, the CDR3 is TGCGCCAGCAGCCAGCCGGGAGGCGAGCAGTACTTC. This sequence encodes CASSQPGGEQYF.

This clonotype was seen ten or more times. The chain carries TRBV5-1 and TRBJ2-3; D may match TRBD1 or TRBD2 (5 bases each). CDR1 SGHRS and CDR2 YFSETQ come from the germline V gene. The V end lost 0 bases, the J end lost 5 bases, and 13 bases lay between the germline ends. The CDR3 runs to 15 residues. The CDR3 region has the DNA TGCGCCAGCAGCTTGGTGTCGGGGCGAGGAGATACGCAGTATTTT. Translated: CASSLVSGRGDTQYF.

This clonotype occurred a few times. The chain has TRBV7-8 and TRBJ2-7; TRBD1 matches at 11 bases. This CDR3 region has 16 residues. J was trimmed by 1 base and V by 5 bases; bases with no gene match: 7. CDR1 SGHVS and CDR2 FQNEAQ come from the germline V gene. The CDR3 spells CASSNRDRGYSYEQYF. The CDR3 DNA sequence: TGTGCCAGCAGCAACCGGGACAGGGGGTATTCCTACGAGCAGTACTTC.

This clonotype came up a few times. V is TRBV24-1 and J is TRBJ2-4, with D perhaps TRBD2 (5 bases). Germline V lookup: CDR1 KGHDR, CDR2 SFDVKD. V lost 6 bases and J lost 9, with 14 bases in between. The CDR3 covers 13 residues. The CDR3 DNA reads TGTGCCACCAGTCCGGATGAGGGCGGCATTCAGTACTTC. It is translated as CATSPDEGGIQYF.

The chain combines TRBV5-1 with TRBJ2-4; TRBD1 aligns across 7 bases. The CDR3 length is 17 residues. Germline assignment: CDR1 SGHRS and CDR2 YFSETQ. The J segment lost 1 base and the V segment lost 2 bases, leaving 9 bases of the junction unmatched. Written as DNA, the CDR3 is TGCGCCAGCAGCTTCGGACAGGAGAGATGGGCCAAAAACATTCAGTACTTC. It specifies CASSFGQERWAKNIQYF.

There are a few counts of this clonotype. The J gene is TRBJ2-3, the V gene TRBV29-1; no firm D call. Trimming left V 4 bases short and J 2 bases short, with 10 bases between. The germline V gene has CDR1 SQVTM and CDR2 ANQGSEA. The CDR3 length is 13 residues. The CDR3: CSVGKEITDTQYF. The CDR3 coding sequence is TGCAGCGTTGGCAAGGAAATCACAGATACGCAGTATTTT.